Shown below are 27 T cell receptor beta chains from a single sample sequenced in a study of cytomegalovirus exposure and HLA in healthy donors. PCR amplification relied on 60 Vbeta primers (plus 13 Jbeta primers). Sequenced by immunoSEQ multiplex PCR; TCRdb stores in-frame clones only, minus some. The profile shows around 91,000 clones, roughly 73% of them singletons. Sequenced material: PBMCs. These TCRs come from a male donor in good health and CMV-seropositive.

V is TRBV19 and J is TRBJ2-7; 8 nucleotides match TRBD1. This CDR3 comprises 15 residues. The ends lost 5 bases at V and 5 bases at J; junction bases unmatched: 11. Germline V gives CDR1 LNHDA, CDR2 SQIVND (reference sequence). The CDR3 reads CASSARTGKVNEQYF. The DNA of the CDR3 is TGTGCCAGTAGTGCCCGGACAGGGAAGGTCAACGAGCAGTACTTC. The full variable domain, its missing parts supplied by reference TRBV19 and TRBJ2-7, is DGGITQSPKYLFRKEGQNVTLSCEQNLNHDAMYWYRQDPGQGLRLIYYSQIVNDFQKGDIAEGYSVSREKKESFPLTVTSAQKNPTAFYLCASSARTGKVNEQYFGPGTRLTVT.

This clone was observed once. This rearrangement joins TRBV28 to TRBJ1-5; TRBD1 matches at 10 bases. This CDR3 has 16 residues. Trimming cost V 3 bases and J 3 bases; bases outside gene matches: 5. CDR1 is MDHEN and CDR2 is SYDVKM in the germline V gene. The CDR3 nucleotides read TGTGCCAGCAGTTTTATGGGACAGGGGCTCAATCAGCCCCAGCATTTT. Translation gives CASSFMGQGLNQPQHF. Using reference TRBV28 and TRBJ1-5 for the parts outside the CDR3, the full variable domain is DVKVTQSSRYLVKRTGEKVFLECVQDMDHENMFWYRQDPGLGLRLIYFSYDVKMKEKGDIPEGYSVSREKKERFSLILESASTNQTSMYLCASSFMGQGLNQPQHFGDGTRLSIL.

The chain employs TRBV2 and TRBJ1-1; no definite D call. V was clipped by 2 bases and J by 4 bases, with 8 bases between them. The CDR3 is 13 residues long. Germline assignment: CDR1 SNHLY and CDR2 FYNNEI. CDR3 protein: CASSELESTEAFF. CDR3 in DNA: TGTGCCAGCAGTGAACTTGAGAGCACTGAAGCTTTCTTT.

This clone came up a few times. The chain employs TRBV5-1 and TRBJ1-3, with a tentative D call TRBD1 (5 bases). Germline CDR1 is SGHRS and CDR2 is YFSETQ. The length of the CDR3 is 15 residues. V lost 2 bases to trimming and J lost 0 bases, with 9 bases between them. The CDR3 DNA reads TGCGCCAGCAGCTTAGCTGACAGCTCTGGAAACACCATATATTTT. It codes for CASSLADSSGNTIYF.

The chain links TRBV5-1 to TRBJ2-3, with TRBD1 identical over 7 bases. The CDR3 totals 15 residues. The germline V gene encodes CDR1 SGHRS and CDR2 YFSETQ. Trimming at V came to 2 bases and at J to 0 bases, leaving 3 bases not matched to a gene. The CDR3 nucleotides read TGCGCCAGCAGCTTATACAGGGGTAGCACAGATACGCAGTATTTT. This codes for CASSLYRGSTDTQYF.

The V gene is TRBV27, the J gene TRBJ2-3; D perhaps matches TRBD1 (6 bases). Germline V gives CDR1 MNHEY, CDR2 SMNVEV (reference sequence). The ends were cut back, 2 bases at V and 2 bases at J, with 11 bases in the middle. CDR3 length: 15 amino acids. CDR3 coding DNA: TGTGCCAGCAGTTTACCGGGACAACCCACAGATACGCAGTATTTT. It is translated as CASSLPGQPTDTQYF.

The DNA of the CDR3 is TGTGCCAGCAGTCCTAGCGGGCCGAACACCGGGGAGCTGTTTTTT. As protein: CASSPSGPNTGELFF. The chain links TRBV6-6 to TRBJ2-2, with 8 bases lining up with TRBD2. The CDR3 is 15 residues long. V was pared by 5 bases and J by 0 bases, with 2 bases of the junction left unmatched. Germline V gene data show CDR1 as MNHNY and CDR2 as SVGAGI (reference sequence).

This clone was detected only once. J is TRBJ1-5 and V is TRBV28; 12 positions agree with TRBD1. The V gene's germline CDR1 is MDHEN and CDR2 SYDVKM. V lost 7 bases to trimming and J lost 7 bases; unmatched junction nucleotides: 11. This CDR3 is 16 amino acids long. The CDR3 DNA sequence: TGTGCCAGCATCAGAACCGGGACAGGGGGCCCACAGCCCCAGCATTTT. Its translation: CASIRTGTGGPQPQHF.

This chain uses TRBV9 with TRBJ2-1, with 11 bases fitting TRBD2. CDR3 size: 16 residues. The germline V gene has CDR1 SGDLS and CDR2 YYNGEE. J gave up 4 bases and V 4 bases, and 7 bases lay outside the gene matches. For the CDR3, the DNA is TGTGCCAGCAGCCCGCGGACTAGCGGGTTTTACAATGAGCAGTTCTTC. It codes for CASSPRTSGFYNEQFF.

This clone showed up many times. V is TRBV7-9 and J is TRBJ1-1, with D possibly matching TRBD1 (5 bases). CDR3 length: 16 amino acids. Germline CDR1 is SEHNR and CDR2 is FQNEAQ (reference sequence). The ends were cut back, 2 bases at V and 3 bases at J, with 16 bases in the middle. The CDR3 spells CASSLSGSVWDTEAFF. The CDR3 nucleotides are TGTGCCAGCAGCTTATCAGGGTCGGTTTGGGACACTGAAGCTTTCTTT.

The CDR3: CASTGFSSYEQYF. CDR3 nucleotide sequence: TGTGCCAGCACGGGTTTTAGCTCCTACGAGCAGTACTTC. The genes are TRBV28 and TRBJ2-7; D gene ambiguous. The CDR3 is 13 amino acids. The V gene's germline CDR1 is MDHEN and CDR2 SYDVKM. V was shortened by 7 bases and J by 0 bases, with 10 bases between the two germline ends.

This chain uses TRBV28 with TRBJ1-2, with 12 bases matching TRBD1. After removal of 6 bases from V and 7 bases from J, the junction contained 9 bases not matched to a gene. The CDR3 extends over 15 amino acids. Germline lookup yields CDR1 MDHEN and CDR2 SYDVKM. The chain's CDR3 is CASRAAGTGGGGYTF. In DNA form, the CDR3 reads TGTGCCAGCAGGGCTGCGGGGACAGGGGGCGGTGGCTACACCTTC.

The rearrangement joins TRBV20-1 to TRBJ2-5; D is perhaps TRBD1 (6 bases). Trimming took 3 bases from V and 7 from J, leaving 6 bases between them. The germline CDR1 and CDR2 sequences are DFQATT and SNEGSKA (reference sequence). CDR3 length: 10 amino acids. CDR3 residues: CSARGATQYF. CDR3 DNA sequence: TGCAGTGCTAGGGGGGCGACCCAGTACTTC.

This chain links TRBV28 with TRBJ2-2; 10 nucleotides match TRBD2. J was trimmed by 5 bases and V by 2 bases; bases with no gene match: 11. Germline V CDR1 and CDR2: MDHEN, SYDVKM. This CDR3 is built from 18 residues. The DNA of the CDR3 is TGTGCCAGCAGTTTAGGGAGGCTAGCGGGAGTTTGGACCGGGGAGCTGTTTTTT. Protein: CASSLGRLAGVWTGELFF.

The V and J genes are TRBV5-6 and TRBJ2-1, with TRBD2 identical over 15 bases. V lost 4 bases to trimming and J lost 6 bases; unmatched junction nucleotides: 14. The CDR3 is 19 amino acids. The V gene's germline CDR1 is SGHDT and CDR2 YYEEEE. The CDR3 region is CASSHPVRTSGRAGNEQFF. For the CDR3, the DNA is TGTGCCAGCAGCCACCCGGTACGGACTAGCGGGAGGGCCGGCAATGAGCAGTTCTTC.

This clone occurred a few times. The chain joins TRBV4-2 to TRBJ1-1, with 7 bases aligning to TRBD1. The germline V gene encodes CDR1 LGHNA and CDR2 YNFKEQ. This CDR3 region has 12 residues. V shed 4 bases and J 7 bases; nucleotides not matched to a gene: 3. The CDR3 DNA sequence: TGTGCCAGCAGCCTTAGACAGGGTGAAGCTTTCTTT. The encoded protein is CASSLRQGEAFF.

The chain joins TRBV7-8 to TRBJ1-1; D might be TRBD1 (6 bases). Per germline, CDR1 SGHVS and CDR2 FQNEAQ. V was cut by 7 bases and J by 6 bases, with 21 bases left in between. The CDR3 is 15 residues long. CDR3 sequence: CASTPNRVGSPEAFF. In DNA, the CDR3 is TGTGCCAGCACCCCTAACAGGGTAGGTTCTCCTGAAGCTTTCTTT.

The chain carries TRBV5-1 and TRBJ2-3, with 13 positions matching TRBD2. The V segment lost 0 bases and the J segment 3 bases; nucleotides outside the gene matches: 4. CDR1 and CDR2 from the germline V gene are SGHRS and YFSETQ. The CDR3 is 17 residues long. CDR3 protein: CASSLGRGLAGTDTQYF. For the CDR3, the DNA is TGCGCCAGCAGCTTGGGAAGGGGACTAGCGGGGACAGATACGCAGTATTTT.

The genes are TRBV2 and TRBJ1-1; D is ambiguous. The CDR3 totals 12 residues. V dropped 8 bases and J dropped 7 bases, with 14 bases sitting between them. CDR1 is SNHLY, CDR2 FYNNEI, per germline. The CDR3 nucleotides are TGTGCCAGCGCCGACCCCCCGGGTGAAGCTTTCTTT. Its protein product is CASADPPGEAFF.

This chain uses TRBV6-6 with TRBJ2-2; D may be TRBD2 (6 bases). V lost 5 bases and J 8 bases, leaving 15 bases between the germline ends. CDR3 length equals 14 residues. The germline CDR1 and CDR2 sequences are MNHNY and SVGAGI (reference sequence). Here the CDR3 DNA reads TGTGCCAGCAGTAAACCTAGGAGGGGAGGGGAGCTGTTTTTT. This translates into CASSKPRRGGELFF.

This rearrangement joins TRBV18 to TRBJ2-1; 9 bases map to TRBD1. V was pared by 5 bases and J by 8 bases, with 7 bases of the junction left unmatched. Germline V gene sequence: CDR1 KGHSH, CDR2 LQKENI. The CDR3 has 14 amino acids. Written as DNA, the CDR3 is TGTGCCAGCTCAACGGGACAGGGTCGGGATGAGCAGTTCTTC. The encoded protein is CASSTGQGRDEQFF.

A single count supports this clone. This rearrangement joins TRBV25-1 to TRBJ2-5; D may be TRBD2 (6 bases). The germline gives CDR1 MGHDK, CDR2 SYGVNS. This CDR3 is built from 12 residues. Trimming removed 4 bases at V and 4 bases at J, with 7 bases between. Here the CDR3 DNA reads TGTGCCAGCAGTGTCGGGAGAGAGACCCAGTACTTC. Protein sequence: CASSVGRETQYF.

This clone has a single count. The V and J genes are TRBV9 and TRBJ1-1; D uncertain. V was cut by 0 bases and J by 7 bases, with 13 bases left in between. The CDR3 runs 14 residues. Germline V gives CDR1 SGDLS, CDR2 YYNGEE. CDR3 sequence: CASSVGAGRDEAFF. In DNA, the CDR3 is TGTGCCAGCAGCGTAGGGGCGGGGAGGGATGAAGCTTTCTTT.

This chain joins TRBV6-4 and TRBJ2-1, with D possibly being TRBD1 (7 bases). CDR1 and CDR2 (germline): MRHNA, SNTAGT. The CDR3 totals 12 residues. Trimming cost V 2 bases and J 16 bases, with 15 bases left between them. The CDR3 region has the DNA TGTGCCAGCAGTGACGGGGCGGGACAGAGATTCTTC. Translating it yields CASSDGAGQRFF.

The gene calls are TRBV9 and TRBJ2-3, with 13 bases that match TRBD2. The CDR3 is 20 amino acids. Looked up from germline, CDR1 is SGDLS and CDR2 is YYNGEE. V shed 0 bases and J 1 base; nucleotides not matched to a gene: 11. DNA of the CDR3: TGTGCCAGCAGCGTAGATTGGACTAGCGGGAGTACGCGCGGCACAGATACGCAGTATTTT. Its translation is CASSVDWTSGSTRGTDTQYF.

This clone was detected a few times. The chain is built from TRBV7-3 and TRBJ1-1, with unresolved D. Germline CDR1 is SGHTA and CDR2 is FQGTGA. V lost 2 bases to trimming and J lost 5 bases, with 6 bases between them. The CDR3 runs 12 residues. This chain's CDR3 is CASSLEWTEAFF. CDR3 coding DNA: TGTGCCAGCAGCTTAGAGTGGACTGAAGCTTTCTTT.

A single count supports this clone. The chain recombines TRBV6-6 with TRBJ2-2; no definite D call. V dropped 6 bases and J dropped 4 bases, with 12 bases sitting between them. Germline V gene sequence: CDR1 MNHNY, CDR2 SVGAGI (reference sequence). The CDR3 loop spans 14 amino acids. The CDR3 reads CASSHIHTTGELFF. DNA of the CDR3: TGTGCCAGCAGCCATATACACACCACCGGGGAGCTGTTTTTT.